This TCR beta chain comes out of a study of blood T cell repertoires in COVID-19. About the study: The United States, Italy and Spain supplied acute and convalescent COVID-19 samples.

In the original workflow: Counts of nucleated cells, estimated from reference gene primer amplification, were obtained. The protocol was immunoSEQ multiplex PCR, while the TCRdb copy is restricted to in-frame clones and leaves out a portion. That table supplies the V and J calls and clone size; D and trimming were determined from the DNA. Altogether about 58,000 clones are present, about nine tenths being singletons, with the ten largest covering roughly 13%. The germline V gene has CDR1 SQVTM and CDR2 ANQGSEA. Between the trimmed V and J ends, which lost 6 bases and 1 base, there was a span of 14 bases. The CDR3 is 14 amino acids.

The specimen sequenced was peripheral blood. The receptor comes from a woman aged 55-69 years with active COVID-19. The chain links TRBV29-1 to TRBJ2-3, with D perhaps matching TRBD2 (6 bases). The CDR3 DNA is TGCAGCGTCGTCCGGGACTTCCGCACAGATACGCAGTATTTT. This gives the protein CSVVRDFRTDTQYF.